These 9 T cell receptor beta chains were all obtained from the same sample, sequenced in a study of blood T cell repertoires in COVID-19. Only in-frame clones appear in the TCRdb table, and some are missing; sequencing was by immunoSEQ multiplex PCR. In the table there are about 410,000 clones, approximately 89% of which are singletons. What was sequenced was peripheral blood. The source is a middle-aged woman with COVID-19, enrolled during active disease.

This chain joins TRBV7-9 and TRBJ1-1; maybe TRBD1 (5 bases). Per the germline V gene, CDR1 is SEHNR and CDR2 is FQNEAQ (reference sequence). The CDR3 length is 14 residues. V lost 3 bases and J lost 3, with 11 bases in between. The CDR3 DNA is TGTGCCAGCAGCTTTATTGGGGCGCACACTGAAGCTTTCTTT. Translation: CASSFIGAHTEAFF.

A few counts support this clone. CDR3 sequence reads: CASSGREISNQPQHF. CDR3 DNA sequence: TGTGCCAGCAGTGGAAGGGAGATTAGCAATCAGCCCCAGCATTTT. The rearrangement links TRBV6-2 or TRBV6-3 to TRBJ1-5; D is undetermined. V was pared by 5 bases and J by 0 bases, with 11 bases between. The germline V gene has CDR1 MNHEY and CDR2 SVGEGT. The CDR3 is 15 residues long.

The CDR3 loop is CASSYGRGLYEQYF. The DNA for the CDR3 is TGTGCCAGCAGTTATGGCAGGGGTCTCTACGAGCAGTACTTC. The chain recombines TRBV6-5 with TRBJ2-7; a weak D match, TRBD1 (6 bases). Trimming left V 3 bases short and J 3 bases short, with 12 bases between. The V gene's germline CDR1 is MNHEY and CDR2 SVGAGI. The CDR3 is 14 residues long.

The chain joins TRBV7-2 to TRBJ2-7; possible D gene TRBD2, 6 bases. Germline loops: CDR1 SGHTA, CDR2 FQGNSA. The CDR3 length is 15 residues. Trimming took off 5 bases at V and 0 bases at J, with 14 bases between the two ends. CDR3 bases: TGTGCCAGCAGCCCAAGACGGGGGAGCTCCTACGAGCAGTACTTC. Protein sequence: CASSPRRGSSYEQYF.

The chain has TRBV15 and TRBJ2-3; weak D call: TRBD2 (5 bases). The V end lost 1 base, the J end lost 4 bases, and 12 bases lay between the germline ends. Germline V lookup: CDR1 LNHNV, CDR2 YYDKDF (reference sequence). The CDR3 runs 15 residues. CDR3 coding DNA: TGTGCCACCAGCAGAGTCTCGGGGATGGCAGATACGCAGTATTTT. Protein product: CATSRVSGMADTQYF.

This clone was observed a few times. The chain uses TRBV28 and TRBJ2-5; the D is unclear. Germline values: CDR1 MDHEN, CDR2 SYDVKM. The CDR3 is made up of 13 amino acids. V lost 6 bases, J lost 7 bases, and 15 bases lay in between. The CDR3 DNA sequence: TGTGCCAGCAGCTGGAACGACCGCGGGACCCAGTACTTC. Translating gives CASSWNDRGTQYF.

The chain couples TRBV19 to TRBJ2-1; D may be TRBD1 (5 bases). CDR1 is LNHDA and CDR2 is SQIVND in the germline V gene (reference sequence). The CDR3 covers 16 residues. Trimming pared 3 bases from V and 6 bases from J, leaving 18 bases between. The CDR3 sequence is CASSIWGRKGLNEQFF. The DNA for the CDR3 is TGTGCCAGTAGTATCTGGGGCCGAAAGGGTCTCAATGAGCAGTTCTTC.

This chain joins TRBV7-6 and TRBJ1-2; 8 nucleotides agree with TRBD1. The V segment lost 4 bases and the J segment 4 bases; nucleotides outside the gene matches: 11. Per germline, CDR1 SGHVS and CDR2 FNYEAQ. This CDR3 has 16 amino acids. As DNA, the CDR3 is TGTGCCAGCAGCTCATTGGACAGGGAGCATGGCTATGGCTACACCTTC. Its protein product is CASSSLDREHGYGYTF.

The J gene is TRBJ1-4, the V gene TRBV27, with TRBD1 matching over 7 bases. The junction had 7 bases not matched to a gene; V was cut back by 5 bases and J by 4 bases. Germline CDR1 MNHEY, CDR2 SMNVEV (reference sequence). CDR3 length: 15 residues. This CDR3 reads CASSQRTGLNEKLFF. In nucleotides, the CDR3 is TGTGCCAGCAGTCAAAGGACAGGCCTTAATGAAAAACTGTTTTTT.